This note documents a single T cell receptor (beta chain) sequence. The source of the sample is a study of blood T cell repertoires in COVID-19. At the level of the study: Acute and convalescent COVID-19 samples came from the United States, Italy and Spain. The cDNA or gDNA used as material had been derived from T cells, B-cell-depleted T cells, or PBMCs.

In the original processing: Nucleated cell counts were estimated from reference gene primer amplification. Clones were sequenced by immunoSEQ multiplex PCR, and TCRdb holds only the in-frame ones, with some missing. That table furnishes V, J and clone size, whereas the DNA furnished D and trimming. The sample contains roughly 160,000 clones, more than 70% of which appear only once. The CDR3 totals 14 residues. With V trimmed by 4 bases and J by 5 bases, 7 bases remained unmatched. Germline CDR1 reads MDHEN; CDR2 reads SYDVKM. Source material: peripheral blood. The sequence was collected from a man over 45 who had recovered from COVID-19. The V call is TRBV28, the J call TRBJ1-2, with 7 bases fitting TRBD1. The CDR3 loop reads CASSSYRGVYGYTF. The CDR3 nucleotides read TGTGCCAGCAGTTCGTACAGGGGAGTTTATGGCTACACCTTC.